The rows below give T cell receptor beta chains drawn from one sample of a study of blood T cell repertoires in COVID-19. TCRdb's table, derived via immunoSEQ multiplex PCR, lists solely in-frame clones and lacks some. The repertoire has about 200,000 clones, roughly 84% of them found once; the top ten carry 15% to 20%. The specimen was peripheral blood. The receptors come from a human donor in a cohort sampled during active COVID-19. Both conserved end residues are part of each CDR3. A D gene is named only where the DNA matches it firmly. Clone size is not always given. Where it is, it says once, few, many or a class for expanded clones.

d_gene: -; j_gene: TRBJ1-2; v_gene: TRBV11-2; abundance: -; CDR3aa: CASSLASVYGYTF; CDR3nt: TGTGCCAGCAGCTTAGCAAGCGTCTATGGCTACACCTTC
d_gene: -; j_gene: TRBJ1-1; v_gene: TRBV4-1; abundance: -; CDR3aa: CASSQSRGTEAFF; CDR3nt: TGCGCCAGCAGCCAATCTCGGGGCACTGAAGCTTTCTTT
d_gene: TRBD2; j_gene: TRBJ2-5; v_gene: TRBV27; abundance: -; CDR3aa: CASRIAGKLQETQYF; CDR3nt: TGTGCCAGCAGAATAGCGGGGAAACTCCAAGAGACCCAGTACTTC
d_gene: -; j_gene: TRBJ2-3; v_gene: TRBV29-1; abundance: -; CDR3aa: CSSSRTRTDTQYF; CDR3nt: TGCAGCTCATCACGGACACGCACAGATACGCAGTATTTT
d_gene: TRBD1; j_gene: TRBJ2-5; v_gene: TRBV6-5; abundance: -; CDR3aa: CASWKGQMETQYF; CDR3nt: TGTGCCAGCTGGAAGGGACAGATGGAGACCCAGTACTTC
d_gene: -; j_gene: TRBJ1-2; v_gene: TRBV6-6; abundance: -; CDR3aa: CASSPRTKYGYTF; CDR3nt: TGTGCCAGCAGTCCACGGACAAAGTATGGCTACACCTTC
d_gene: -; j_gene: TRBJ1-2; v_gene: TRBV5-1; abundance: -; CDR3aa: CASSAGVTGLNLGYTF; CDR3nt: TGCGCCAGCAGCGCCGGTGTGACAGGATTAAATTTGGGCTACACCTTC
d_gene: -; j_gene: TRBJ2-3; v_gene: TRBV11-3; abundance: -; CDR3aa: CASSQGGTLRDTQYF; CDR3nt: TGTGCCAGCAGCCAGGGGGGTACACTTCGGGATACGCAGTATTTT
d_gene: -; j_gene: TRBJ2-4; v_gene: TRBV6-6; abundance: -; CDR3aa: CASRETGGRDIQYF; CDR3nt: TGTGCCAGCAGGGAGACAGGCGGGCGGGACATTCAGTACTTC
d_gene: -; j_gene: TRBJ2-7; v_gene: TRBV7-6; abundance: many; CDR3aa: CASSQKGEQYF; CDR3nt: TGTGCCAGCAGCCAAAAGGGGGAGCAGTACTTC
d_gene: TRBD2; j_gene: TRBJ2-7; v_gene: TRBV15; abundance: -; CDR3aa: CATSRDLGLAGVGDYEQYF; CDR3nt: TGTGCCACCAGCAGAGATTTGGGACTAGCGGGAGTGGGTGACTACGAGCAGTACTTC
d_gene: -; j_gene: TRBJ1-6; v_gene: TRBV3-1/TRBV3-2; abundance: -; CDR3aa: CASSPGGTPNSPLHF; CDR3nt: TGTGCCAGCAGCCCCGGGGGTACTCCTAATTCACCCCTCCACTTT
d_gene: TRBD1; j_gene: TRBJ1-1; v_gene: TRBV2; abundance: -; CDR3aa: CASSAGQLDPNTEAFF; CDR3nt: TGTGCCAGCAGCGCGGGACAGCTTGACCCGAACACTGAAGCTTTCTTT
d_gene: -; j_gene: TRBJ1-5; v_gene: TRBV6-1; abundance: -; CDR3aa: CASSEVGQPQHF; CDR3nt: TGTGCCAGCAGTGAAGTGGGCCAGCCCCAGCATTTT
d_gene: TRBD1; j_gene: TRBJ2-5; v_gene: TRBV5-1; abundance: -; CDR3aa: CASSLNRFRGLETQYF; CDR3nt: TGCGCCAGCAGCTTGAATAGGTTCAGGGGGCTAGAGACCCAGTACTTC
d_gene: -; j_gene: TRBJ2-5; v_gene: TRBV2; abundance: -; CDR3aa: CASSPRETQYF; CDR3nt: TGTGCCAGCAGCCCGAGGGAGACCCAGTACTTC
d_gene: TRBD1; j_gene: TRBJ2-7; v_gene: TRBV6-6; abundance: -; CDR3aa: CASSYSRLTGPGEQYF; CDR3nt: TGTGCCAGCAGTTACTCGCGTTTGACAGGGCCGGGCGAGCAGTACTTC
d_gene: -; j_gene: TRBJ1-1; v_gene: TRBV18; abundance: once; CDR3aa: CASSPANRDTEAFF; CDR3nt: TGTGCCAGCTCACCAGCAAATCGGGACACTGAAGCTTTCTTT
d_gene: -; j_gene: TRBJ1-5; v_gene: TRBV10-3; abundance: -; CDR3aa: CAISESGGNQPQHF; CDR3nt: TGTGCCATCAGTGAGTCGGGAGGAAATCAGCCCCAGCATTTT
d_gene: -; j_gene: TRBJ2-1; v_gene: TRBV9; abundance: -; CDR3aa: CASSVAGSSSYNEQFF; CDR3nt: TGTGCCAGCAGCGTAGCGGGTTCGAGCTCCTACAATGAGCAGTTCTTC
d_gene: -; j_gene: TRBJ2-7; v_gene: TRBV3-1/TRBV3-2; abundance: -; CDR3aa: CASSPRRGRETYEQYF; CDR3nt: TGTGCCAGCAGCCCGAGGCGGGGCCGGGAAACCTACGAGCAGTACTTC
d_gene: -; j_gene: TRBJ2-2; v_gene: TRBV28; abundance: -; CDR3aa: CASTQLTANTGELFF; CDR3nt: TGTGCCAGCACCCAATTGACAGCAAACACCGGGGAGCTGTTTTTT